This passage covers 8 T cell receptor beta chains from one sample sequenced in a study of blood T cell repertoires in COVID-19 (dated by TCRdb to between 2020 and 2021). The protocol used for the library was the immunoSEQ multiplex PCR assay. This immuneACCESS table, as held by TCRdb, lists in-frame sequences with V and J called but not all clones. Of the missing ones, under half trace to an unresolved V gene in checked studies; the others have no known cause. Recorded for this sample are around 280,000 clones; approximately 86% of them occurred a single time. Clones ranked in the top ten supply around 2.1% of the sample. The sequenced sample consisted of peripheral blood. All receptors come from a woman aged 25-40 years who had recovered from COVID-19.

This chain connects TRBV15 to TRBJ2-5, with a weak D call TRBD2 (7 bases). V was trimmed by 1 base and J by 5 bases, leaving 8 bases between them. The CDR3 covers 13 residues. Germline values: CDR1 LNHNV, CDR2 YYDKDF (reference sequence). CDR3 residues: CATSRGGGETQYF. The CDR3 region has the DNA TGTGCCACCAGCAGAGGCGGGGGCGAGACCCAGTACTTC. The full variable domain, rest sourced from reference TRBV15 and TRBJ2-5, is DAMVIQNPRYQVTQFGKPVTLSCSQTLNHNVMYWYQQKSSQAPKLLFHYYDKDFNNEADTPDNFQSRRPNTSFCFLDIRSPGLGDTAMYLCATSRGGGETQYFGPGTRLLVL.

The chain recombines TRBV6-4 with TRBJ2-1; D perhaps matches TRBD1 (7 bases). The CDR3 contains 16 residues. CDR1 and CDR2 (germline): MRHNA, SNTAGT. The V gene lost 2 bases and the J gene lost 3 bases, with 14 bases spanning the gap. The DNA of the CDR3 is TGTGCCAGCAGTGACGGGAGGACAGGACTCTACAATGAGCAGTTCTTC. Its translation is CASSDGRTGLYNEQFF.

CDR3 bases: TGTGCCACCAGTGATCCGGACAGGGGGAATAATGAGCAGTTCTTC. Its protein is CATSDPDRGNNEQFF. The chain recombines TRBV24-1 with TRBJ2-1; TRBD1 matches 10 bases. CDR1 and CDR2 (germline): KGHDR, SFDVKD. V was clipped by 3 bases and J by 7 bases; unmatched bases: 5. The CDR3 is 15 residues long.

The chain joins TRBV4-2 to TRBJ2-5; 9 bases fit TRBD2. The CDR3 is 16 amino acids. The J segment lost 1 base and the V segment lost 4 bases, leaving 7 bases of the junction unmatched. CDR1 and CDR2 from the germline V gene are LGHNA and YNFKEQ. The CDR3 nucleotides are TGTGCCAGCAGCCCCCCCAGCGGGAGGTCCCAAGAGACCCAGTACTTC. Translating gives CASSPPSGRSQETQYF.

CDR3 nucleotide sequence: TGCGCCAGTTCTCTAGCGGCCCCCTACAATGAGCAGTTCTTC. It specifies CASSLAAPYNEQFF. The V and J genes are TRBV10-1 and TRBJ2-1, with 7 bases aligning to TRBD2. CDR1 and CDR2 (germline): WNHNN, SYGVQD (reference sequence). Trimming at V came to 9 bases and at J to 2 bases, leaving 7 bases not matched to a gene. This CDR3 region has 14 residues.

This sequence joins TRBV10-3 and TRBJ2-7, with D possibly TRBD2 on 6 matching bases. The V gene lost 4 bases and the J gene lost 6 bases, with 10 bases spanning the gap. CDR3 size: 12 residues. From germline, CDR1 is ENHRY and CDR2 SYGVKD. Written as DNA, the CDR3 is TGTGCCATCAGTGCCCTCGGGGGCGAGCAGTACTTC. Translated: CAISALGGEQYF.

V and J are TRBV7-2 and TRBJ2-6; 9 bases map to TRBD1. The germline V gene has CDR1 SGHTA and CDR2 FQGNSA. Trimming at V came to 5 bases and at J to 0 bases, leaving 5 bases not matched to a gene. CDR3 length equals 17 residues. The DNA of the CDR3 is TGTGCCAGCAGCGTCGGGACAGGGCACTCTGGGGCCAACGTCCTGACTTTC. This codes for CASSVGTGHSGANVLTF.

The chain joins TRBV18 to TRBJ1-4; 7 bases align to TRBD1. J was trimmed by 5 bases and V by 3 bases; bases with no gene match: 3. Germline V gene lookup returns CDR1 KGHSH and CDR2 LQKENI. The CDR3 is 14 amino acids. For the CDR3, the DNA is TGTGCCAGCTCACCGGACAGGCGGAATGAAAAACTGTTTTTT. Encoded protein: CASSPDRRNEKLFF.